What follows describes a single T cell receptor (beta chain). The target antigen is unknown. One junction end does not reproduce the germline sequence, and a read error may be involved. The data belong to a study of T cells after yellow fever vaccination. Universal primer sites and UMIs were introduced during 5'RACE template-switching synthesis of TCR cDNA. Via MiXCR, TCRdb re-called the 5' RACE reads, giving one row per CDR3 protein. Of a few hundred thousand distinct CDR3 sequences in the sample, roughly 3.9% are singletons; the top ten hold 20% to 25%. CDR3 length: 13 residues. The germline gives CDR1 SEHNR, CDR2 FQNEAQ (reference sequence). Study results and limitations: Among all clonotypes, a small share was observed in both CD4 and CD8 compartments. Abundant contaminating clonotypes from the bulk population could appear in FACS-sorted repertoires. Detected again after the booster were most primary-vaccination clones, at about 96% CD4 and 88% CD8.

The source material was PBMCs, sampled 5 days after the yellow fever booster vaccination. This TCR came from a man aged 18-30 years who received the YFV17D yellow fever vaccine. This chain joins TRBV7-9 and TRBJ2-3; D might be TRBD1 or TRBD2, each matching 5 bases. The CDR3 DNA is TGTGCCAGCAGCCGAACCTCCGGGGACCCTATGAGTTTT. This translates into CASSRTSGDPMSF.